This T cell receptor (beta chain) was identified during a study of cytomegalovirus exposure and HLA in healthy donors. Study-wide points: Common viral pathogens seemed, in a later analysis, to connect with several of the most significant clusters. In vitro confirmation showed three CMV-associated chains to be CMV antigen specific. The study designated around 150 TCR beta chains cytomegalovirus-associated. Versus the approximately 670-donor mean, an Asian-associated ancestry cluster reportedly showed fewer N-insertions in a later analysis.

The PCR ran on 60 Vbeta and 13 Jbeta primers. Method: immunoSEQ multiplex PCR; TCRdb's copy keeps in-frame clones and lacks some. There are 130,000 or so clones in the sample; over 60% occur only once, and roughly 0.9% lies in the top ten. With 0 bases clipped from V and 2 bases from J, the junction kept 4 bases outside the gene matches. Germline V gene sequence: CDR1 SGHRS, CDR2 YFSETQ. The CDR3 spans 16 residues. Turning to this clone: Antigen specificity is unknown.

V is TRBV5-1 and J is TRBJ2-1; 8 bases line up with TRBD1. The sequenced material came from PBMCs. The sequence was obtained from a woman aged 55-70 years in good health and CMV-seronegative. The CDR3: CASSLGQGPTYNEQFF. CDR3 DNA sequence: TGCGCCAGCAGCTTGGGACAGGGGCCGACCTACAATGAGCAGTTCTTC.